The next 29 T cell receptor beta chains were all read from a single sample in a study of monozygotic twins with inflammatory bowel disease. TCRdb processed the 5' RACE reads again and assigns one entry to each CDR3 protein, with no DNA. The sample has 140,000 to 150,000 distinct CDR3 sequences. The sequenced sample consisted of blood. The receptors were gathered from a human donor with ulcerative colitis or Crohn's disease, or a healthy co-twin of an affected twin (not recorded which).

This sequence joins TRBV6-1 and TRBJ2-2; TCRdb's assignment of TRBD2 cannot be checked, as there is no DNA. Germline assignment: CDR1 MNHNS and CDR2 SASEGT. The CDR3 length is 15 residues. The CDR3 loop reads CASRLAGGPGGELFF.

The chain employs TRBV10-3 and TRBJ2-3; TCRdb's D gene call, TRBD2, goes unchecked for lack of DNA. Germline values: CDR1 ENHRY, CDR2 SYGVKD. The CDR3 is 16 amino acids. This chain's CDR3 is CAISGLAGGSTDTQYF.

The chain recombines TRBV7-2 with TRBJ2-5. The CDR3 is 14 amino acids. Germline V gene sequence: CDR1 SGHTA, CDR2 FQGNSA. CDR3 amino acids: CASSSGPAAETQYF.

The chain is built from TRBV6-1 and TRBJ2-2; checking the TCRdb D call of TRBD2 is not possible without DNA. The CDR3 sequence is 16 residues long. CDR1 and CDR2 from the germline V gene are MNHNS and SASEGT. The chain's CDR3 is CASSLRLAGGSGELFF.

The CDR3 loop is CSASPELGLNEKLFF. The chain links TRBV20-1 to TRBJ1-4. Germline V gives CDR1 DFQATT, CDR2 SNEGSKA (reference sequence). CDR3 length equals 15 residues.

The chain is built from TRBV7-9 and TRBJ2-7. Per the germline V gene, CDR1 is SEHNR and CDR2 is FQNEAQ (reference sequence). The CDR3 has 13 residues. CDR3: CASSLPAAYEQYF.

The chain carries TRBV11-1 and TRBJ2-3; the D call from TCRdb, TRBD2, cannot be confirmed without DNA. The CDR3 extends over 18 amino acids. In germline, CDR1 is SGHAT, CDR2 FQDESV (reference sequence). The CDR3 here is CASSSPSRREWATDTQYF.

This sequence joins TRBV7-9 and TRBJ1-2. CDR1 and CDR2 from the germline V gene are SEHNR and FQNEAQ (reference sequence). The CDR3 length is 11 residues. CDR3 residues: CASSFVEGYTF. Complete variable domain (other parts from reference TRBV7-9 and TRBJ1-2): DTGVSQNPRHKITKRGQNVTFRCDPISEHNRLYWYRQTLGQGPEFLTYFQNEAQLEKSRLLSDRFSAERPKGSFSTLEIQRTEQGDSAMYLCASSFVEGYTFGSGTRLTVV.

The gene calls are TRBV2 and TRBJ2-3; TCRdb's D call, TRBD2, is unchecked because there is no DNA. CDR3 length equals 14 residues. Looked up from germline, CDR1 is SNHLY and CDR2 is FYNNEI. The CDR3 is CASSYGGRVDTQYF.

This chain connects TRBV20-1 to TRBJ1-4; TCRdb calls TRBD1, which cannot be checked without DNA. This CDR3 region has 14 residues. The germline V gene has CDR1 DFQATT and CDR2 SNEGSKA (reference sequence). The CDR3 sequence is CSARDSQGSEKLFF.

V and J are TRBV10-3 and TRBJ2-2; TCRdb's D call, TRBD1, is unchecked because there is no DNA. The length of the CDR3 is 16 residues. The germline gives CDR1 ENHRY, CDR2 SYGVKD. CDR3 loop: CAISGTDRMHTGELFF.

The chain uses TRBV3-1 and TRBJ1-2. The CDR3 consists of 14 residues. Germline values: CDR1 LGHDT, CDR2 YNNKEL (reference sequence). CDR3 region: CASSQEARRYGYTF.

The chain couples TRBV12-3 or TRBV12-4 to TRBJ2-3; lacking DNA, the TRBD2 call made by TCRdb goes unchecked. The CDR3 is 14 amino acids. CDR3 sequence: CASRLTGAGRTQYF.

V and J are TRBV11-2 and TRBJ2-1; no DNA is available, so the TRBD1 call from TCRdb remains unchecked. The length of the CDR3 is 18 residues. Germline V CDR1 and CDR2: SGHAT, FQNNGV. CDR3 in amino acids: CASSPGLTGTGPWDEQFF.

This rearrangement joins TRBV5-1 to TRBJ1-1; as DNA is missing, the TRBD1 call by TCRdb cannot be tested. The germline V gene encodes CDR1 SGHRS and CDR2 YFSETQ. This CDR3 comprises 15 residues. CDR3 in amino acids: CASSFLAQGNTEAFF.

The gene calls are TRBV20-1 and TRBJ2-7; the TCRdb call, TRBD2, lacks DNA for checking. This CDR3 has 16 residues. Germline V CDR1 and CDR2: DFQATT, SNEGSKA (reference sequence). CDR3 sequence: CSARESGTPKVYEQYF.

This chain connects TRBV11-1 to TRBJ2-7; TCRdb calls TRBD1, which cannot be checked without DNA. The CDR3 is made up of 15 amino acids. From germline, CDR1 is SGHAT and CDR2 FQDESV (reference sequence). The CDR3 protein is CASSLYRGNDYEQYF.

The CDR3 sequence: CSVEHSGKENIQYF. The J gene is TRBJ2-4, the V gene TRBV29-1; the TRBD1 assignment by TCRdb is unverifiable without DNA. The CDR3 contains 14 residues. CDR1 is SQVTM, CDR2 ANQGSEA, per germline.

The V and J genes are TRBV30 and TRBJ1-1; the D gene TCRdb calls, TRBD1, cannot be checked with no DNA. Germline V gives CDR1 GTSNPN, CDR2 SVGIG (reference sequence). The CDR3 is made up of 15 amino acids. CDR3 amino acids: CAWSAGDRGYTEAFF.

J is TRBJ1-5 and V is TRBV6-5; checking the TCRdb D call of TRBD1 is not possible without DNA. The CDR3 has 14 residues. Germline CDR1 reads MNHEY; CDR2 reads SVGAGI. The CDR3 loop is CASSYSKGNQPQHF.

CDR3 region: CSAGWHDSNQPQHF. The chain recombines TRBV20-1 with TRBJ1-5. Germline-derived CDR1 and CDR2 are DFQATT and SNEGSKA (reference sequence). CDR3 length: 14 residues.

CDR3 region: CASSDPGQGFNEQFF. The chain links TRBV6-2 or TRBV6-3 to TRBJ2-1; the TCRdb call, TRBD1, lacks DNA for checking. Per germline, CDR1 MNHEY and CDR2 SVGEGT. CDR3 length: 15 residues.

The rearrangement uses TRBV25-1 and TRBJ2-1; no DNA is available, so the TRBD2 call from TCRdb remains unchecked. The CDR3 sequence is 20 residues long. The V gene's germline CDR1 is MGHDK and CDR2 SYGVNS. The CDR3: CASSEYLGTSGRSSYNEQFF. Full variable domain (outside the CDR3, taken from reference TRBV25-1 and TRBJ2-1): EADIYQTPRYLVIGTGKKITLECSQTMGHDKMYWYQQDPGMELHLIHYSYGVNSTEKGDLSSESTVSRIRTEHFPLTLESARPSHTSQYLCASSEYLGTSGRSSYNEQFFGPGTRLTVL.

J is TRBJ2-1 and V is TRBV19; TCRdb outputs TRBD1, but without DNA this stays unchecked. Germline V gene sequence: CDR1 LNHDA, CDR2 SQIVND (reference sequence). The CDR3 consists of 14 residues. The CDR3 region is CASSLPGPHNEQFF. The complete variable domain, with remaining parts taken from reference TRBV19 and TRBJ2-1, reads DGGITQSPKYLFRKEGQNVTLSCEQNLNHDAMYWYRQDPGQGLRLIYYSQIVNDFQKGDIAEGYSVSREKKESFPLTVTSAQKNPTAFYLCASSLPGPHNEQFFGPGTRLTVL.

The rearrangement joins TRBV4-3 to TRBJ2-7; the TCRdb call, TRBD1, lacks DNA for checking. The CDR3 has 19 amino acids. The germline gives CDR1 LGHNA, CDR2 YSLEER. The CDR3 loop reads CASSLNNSYVTGGSYEQYF.

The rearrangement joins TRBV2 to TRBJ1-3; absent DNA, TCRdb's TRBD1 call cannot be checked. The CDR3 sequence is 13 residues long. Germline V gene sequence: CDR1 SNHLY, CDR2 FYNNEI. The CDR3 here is CASSGTAGNTIYF.

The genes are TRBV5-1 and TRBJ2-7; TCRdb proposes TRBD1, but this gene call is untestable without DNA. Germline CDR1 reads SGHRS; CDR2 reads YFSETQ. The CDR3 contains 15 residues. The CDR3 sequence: CASSPPKGDQAGQYF.

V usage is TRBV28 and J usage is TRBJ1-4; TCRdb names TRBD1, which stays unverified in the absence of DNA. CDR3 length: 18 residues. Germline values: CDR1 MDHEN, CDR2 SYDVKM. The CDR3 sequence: CASSSLPGTGLKNEKLFF.

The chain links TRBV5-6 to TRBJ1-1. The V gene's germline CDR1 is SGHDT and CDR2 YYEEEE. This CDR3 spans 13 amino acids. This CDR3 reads CASSLPQGSEAFF.